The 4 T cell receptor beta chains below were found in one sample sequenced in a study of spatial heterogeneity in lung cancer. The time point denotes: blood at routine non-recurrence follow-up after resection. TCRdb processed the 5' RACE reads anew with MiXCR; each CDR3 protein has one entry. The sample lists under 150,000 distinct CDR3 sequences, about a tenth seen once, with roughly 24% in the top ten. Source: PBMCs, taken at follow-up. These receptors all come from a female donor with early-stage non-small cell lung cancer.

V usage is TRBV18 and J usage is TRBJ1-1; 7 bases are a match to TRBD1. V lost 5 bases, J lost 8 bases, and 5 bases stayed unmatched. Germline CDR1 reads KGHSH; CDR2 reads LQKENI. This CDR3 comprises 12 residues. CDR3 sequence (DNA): TGTGCCAGCTCAGCGGGACAGAAAGAAGCTTTCTTT. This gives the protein CASSAGQKEAFF.

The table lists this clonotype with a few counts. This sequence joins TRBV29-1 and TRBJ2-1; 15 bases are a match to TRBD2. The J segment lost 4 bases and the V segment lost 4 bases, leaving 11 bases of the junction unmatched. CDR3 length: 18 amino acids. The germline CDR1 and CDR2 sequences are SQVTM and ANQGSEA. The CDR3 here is CSVGGLLGLAGGYNEQFF. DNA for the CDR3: TGCAGCGTTGGGGGCCTCCTCGGACTAGCGGGAGGGTACAATGAGCAGTTCTTC.

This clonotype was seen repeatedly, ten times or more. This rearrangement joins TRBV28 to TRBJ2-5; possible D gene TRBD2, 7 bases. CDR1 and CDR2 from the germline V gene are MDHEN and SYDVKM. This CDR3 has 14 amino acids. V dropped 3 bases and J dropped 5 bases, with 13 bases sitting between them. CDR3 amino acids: CASSLGGRRETQYF. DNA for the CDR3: TGTGCCAGCAGTTTGGGGGGGCGCCGGGAGACCCAGTACTTC. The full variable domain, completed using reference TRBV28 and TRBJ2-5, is DVKVTQSSRYLVKRTGEKVFLECVQDMDHENMFWYRQDPGLGLRLIYFSYDVKMKEKGDIPEGYSVSREKKERFSLILESASTNQTSMYLCASSLGGRRETQYFGPGTRLLVL.

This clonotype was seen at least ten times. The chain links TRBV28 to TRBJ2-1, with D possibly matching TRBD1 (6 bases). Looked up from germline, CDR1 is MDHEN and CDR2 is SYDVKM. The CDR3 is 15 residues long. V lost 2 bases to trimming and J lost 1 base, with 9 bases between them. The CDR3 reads CASSLETGSYNEQFF. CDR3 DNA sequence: TGTGCCAGCAGTTTAGAAACAGGGTCCTACAATGAGCAGTTCTTC.